This T cell receptor beta chain originates from a study of neurological immune-mediated disorders. The CDR3 sequence is 13 residues long. The ends were cut back, 3 bases at V and 3 bases at J, with 11 bases in the middle. Per the germline V gene, CDR1 is DFQATT and CDR2 is SNEGSKA (reference sequence). This clonotype has ten or more counts. By 5'RACE with 10-nucleotide random UMIs, the cDNA was made. One entry per CDR3 protein results from TCRdb running MiXCR on the 5' RACE reads. The repertoire holds just over 30,000 distinct CDR3 sequences, under 6% seen once, with around 2% in the top ten. For the sorted libraries, roughly 1.1 million CD4+ or CD8+ T cells were used.

This clonotype was obtained from a woman aged 45 to 65 in good health. The sample taken for sequencing was CD4+ T cells from blood. The chain couples TRBV20-1 to TRBJ1-1; the D is unclear. The CDR3 reads CSASTLLDTEAFF. CDR3 in DNA: TGCAGTGCTAGCACCCTATTGGACACTGAAGCTTTCTTT.